This TCR beta chain came from a study of neoadjuvant nivolumab and ipilimumab in lung cancer. The data were produced by immunoSEQ multiplex PCR, yet TCRdb's version contains in-frame clones alone and is incomplete. The sample consists of about 26,000 clones, 75% to 90% of them appearing once. CDR3 length equals 13 residues. CDR1 SQVTM and CDR2 ANQGSEA come from the germline V gene. V was shortened by 4 bases and J by 5 bases, with 15 bases between the two germline ends. Specimen: tumor tissue, collected after neoadjuvant nivolumab, alone or with ipilimumab, at or shortly before surgery. This TCR was sampled from an adult with non-small cell lung cancer. The V gene is TRBV29-1, the J gene TRBJ2-7; D might be TRBD1 (6 bases). In DNA, the CDR3 is TGCAGCGTTGCACAGGGTCCCGCCCACGAGCAGTACTTC. It codes for CSVAQGPAHEQYF.